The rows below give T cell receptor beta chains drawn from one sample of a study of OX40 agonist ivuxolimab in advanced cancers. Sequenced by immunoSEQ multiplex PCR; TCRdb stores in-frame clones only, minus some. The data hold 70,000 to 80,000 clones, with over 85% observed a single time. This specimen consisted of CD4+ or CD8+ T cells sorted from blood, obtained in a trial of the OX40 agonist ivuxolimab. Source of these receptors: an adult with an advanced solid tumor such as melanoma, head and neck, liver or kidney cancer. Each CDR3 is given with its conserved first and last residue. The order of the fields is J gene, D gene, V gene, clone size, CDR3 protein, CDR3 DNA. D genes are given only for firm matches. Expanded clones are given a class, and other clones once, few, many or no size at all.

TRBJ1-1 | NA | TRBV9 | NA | CASSTPAVNTEAFF | TGTGCCAGCAGCACACCGGCGGTGAACACTGAAGCTTTCTTT
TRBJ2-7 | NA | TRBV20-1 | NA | CSARRGHEQYF | TGCAGTGCTAGAAGAGGGCACGAGCAGTACTTC
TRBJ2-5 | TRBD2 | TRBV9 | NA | CASSPNSGAFVETQYF | TGTGCCAGCAGCCCCAATAGCGGGGCGTTTGTTGAGACCCAGTACTTC
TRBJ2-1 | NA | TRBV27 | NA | CASSTRGLDNEQFF | TGTGCCAGCAGTACCAGGGGCCTTGACAATGAGCAGTTCTTC
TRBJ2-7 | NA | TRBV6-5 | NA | CASSYAGDYEQYF | TGTGCCAGCAGTTACGCTGGTGACTACGAGCAGTACTTC
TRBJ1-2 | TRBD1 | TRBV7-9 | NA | CASSLGFRGELNYGYTF | TGTGCCAGCAGCTTAGGGTTCAGGGGGGAGCTCAACTATGGCTACACCTTC
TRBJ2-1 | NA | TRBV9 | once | CASSPPTGRAHEQFF | TGTGCCAGCAGCCCACCAACAGGACGGGCTCATGAGCAGTTCTTC
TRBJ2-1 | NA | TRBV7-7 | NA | CASSLGDPPYNEQFF | TGTGCCAGCAGCTTGGGGGACCCACCCTACAATGAGCAGTTCTTC
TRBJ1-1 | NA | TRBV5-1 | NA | CASGPAPGGTEAFF | TGCGCCAGCGGGCCCGCGCCGGGGGGCACTGAAGCTTTCTTT
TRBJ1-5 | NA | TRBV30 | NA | CAWSPRFWVGNQPQHF | TGTGCCTGGAGTCCCCGCTTTTGGGTGGGCAATCAGCCCCAGCATTTT
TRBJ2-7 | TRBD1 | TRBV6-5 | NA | CASSPGQGYYEQYF | TGTGCCAGCAGCCCGGGACAGGGGTACTACGAGCAGTACTTC
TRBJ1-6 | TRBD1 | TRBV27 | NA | CASSFRTGGSPLHF | TGTGCCAGCAGTTTCCGGACAGGGGGATCACCCCTCCACTTT
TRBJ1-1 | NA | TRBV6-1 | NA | CASSELYKNTEAFF | TGTGCCAGCAGTGAACTTTACAAGAACACTGAAGCTTTCTTT